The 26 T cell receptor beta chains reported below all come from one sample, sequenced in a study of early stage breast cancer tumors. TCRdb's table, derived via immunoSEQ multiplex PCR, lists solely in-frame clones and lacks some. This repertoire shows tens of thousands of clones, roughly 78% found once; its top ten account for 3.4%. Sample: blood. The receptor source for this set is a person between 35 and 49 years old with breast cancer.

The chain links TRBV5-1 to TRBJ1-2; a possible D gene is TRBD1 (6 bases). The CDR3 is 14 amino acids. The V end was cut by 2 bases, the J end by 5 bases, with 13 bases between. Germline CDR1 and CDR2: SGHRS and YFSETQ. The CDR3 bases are TGCGCCAGCAGCTTAACACAGGGTTTATATGGCTACACCTTC. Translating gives CASSLTQGLYGYTF.

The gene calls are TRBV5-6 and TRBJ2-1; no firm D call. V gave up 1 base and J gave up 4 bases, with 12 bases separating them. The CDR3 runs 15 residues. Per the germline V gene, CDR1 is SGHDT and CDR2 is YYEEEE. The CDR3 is CASSLPEQAYNEQFF. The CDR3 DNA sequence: TGTGCCAGCAGCTTGCCGGAGCAGGCGTACAATGAGCAGTTCTTC. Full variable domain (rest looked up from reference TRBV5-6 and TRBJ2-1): DAGVTQSPTHLIKTRGQQVTLRCSPKSGHDTVSWYQQALGQGPQFIFQYYEEEERQRGNFPDRFSGHQFPNYSSELNVNALLLGDSALYLCASSLPEQAYNEQFFGPGTRLTVL.

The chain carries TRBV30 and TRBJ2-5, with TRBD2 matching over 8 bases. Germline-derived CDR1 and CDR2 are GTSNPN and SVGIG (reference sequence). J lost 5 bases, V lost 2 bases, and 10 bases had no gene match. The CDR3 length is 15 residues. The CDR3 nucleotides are TGTGCCTGGAGTCCCGGGACTAGAAGTTGGGAGACCCAGTACTTC. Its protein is CAWSPGTRSWETQYF.

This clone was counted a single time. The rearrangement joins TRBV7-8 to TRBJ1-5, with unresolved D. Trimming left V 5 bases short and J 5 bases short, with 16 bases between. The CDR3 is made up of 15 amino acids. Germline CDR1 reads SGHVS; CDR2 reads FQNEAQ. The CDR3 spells CASSRAGNGDQPQHF. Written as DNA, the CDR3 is TGTGCCAGCAGCCGGGCTGGTAACGGCGATCAGCCCCAGCATTTT.

The CDR3 nucleotides are TGTGCCAGCACTCCCTTACAGGGTGAGCAGTTCTTC. Amino acids: CASTPLQGEQFF. The chain has TRBV6-5 and TRBJ2-1; tentative D call: TRBD1 (6 bases). Trimming took off 7 bases at V and 9 bases at J, with 13 bases between the two ends. The CDR3 has 12 residues. Germline assignment: CDR1 MNHEY and CDR2 SVGAGI.

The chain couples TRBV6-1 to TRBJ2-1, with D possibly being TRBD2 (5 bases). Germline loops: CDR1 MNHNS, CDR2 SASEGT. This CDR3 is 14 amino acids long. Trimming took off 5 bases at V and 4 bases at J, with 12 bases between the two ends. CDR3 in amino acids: CASSPWTGYNEQFF. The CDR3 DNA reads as TGTGCCAGCAGTCCCTGGACTGGATACAATGAGCAGTTCTTC.

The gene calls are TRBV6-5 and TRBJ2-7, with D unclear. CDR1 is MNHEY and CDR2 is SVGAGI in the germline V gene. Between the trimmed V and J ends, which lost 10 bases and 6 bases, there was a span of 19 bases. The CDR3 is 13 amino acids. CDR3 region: CANHPPPPGEQYF. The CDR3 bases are TGTGCCAACCACCCCCCACCCCCAGGCGAGCAGTACTTC.

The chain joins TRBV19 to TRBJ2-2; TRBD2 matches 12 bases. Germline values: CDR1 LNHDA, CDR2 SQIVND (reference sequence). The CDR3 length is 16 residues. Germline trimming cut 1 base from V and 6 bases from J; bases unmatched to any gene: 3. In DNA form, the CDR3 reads TGTGCCAGTAGTATAGGACTAGCGGGAGCTTCCGGGGAGCTGTTTTTT. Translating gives CASSIGLAGASGELFF.

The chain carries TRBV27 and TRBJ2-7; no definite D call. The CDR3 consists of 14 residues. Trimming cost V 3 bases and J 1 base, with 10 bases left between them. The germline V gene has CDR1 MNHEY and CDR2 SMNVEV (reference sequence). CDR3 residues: CASSLNLWSYEQYF. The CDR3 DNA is TGTGCCAGCAGTTTGAATTTATGGTCCTACGAGCAGTACTTC.

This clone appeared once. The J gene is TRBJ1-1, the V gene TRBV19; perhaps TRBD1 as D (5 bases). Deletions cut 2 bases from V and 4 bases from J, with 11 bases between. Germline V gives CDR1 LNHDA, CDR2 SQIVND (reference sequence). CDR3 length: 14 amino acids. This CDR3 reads CASSIWGRSTEAFF. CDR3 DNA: TGTGCCAGTAGTATATGGGGCAGATCCACTGAAGCTTTCTTT.

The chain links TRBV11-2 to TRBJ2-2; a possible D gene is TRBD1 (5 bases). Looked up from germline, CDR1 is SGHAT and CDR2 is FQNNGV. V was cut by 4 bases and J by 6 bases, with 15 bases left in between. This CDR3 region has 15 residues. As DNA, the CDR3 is TGTGCCAGCAGCTCGACTTATTTAGGGGCCGGGGAGCTGTTTTTT. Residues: CASSSTYLGAGELFF.

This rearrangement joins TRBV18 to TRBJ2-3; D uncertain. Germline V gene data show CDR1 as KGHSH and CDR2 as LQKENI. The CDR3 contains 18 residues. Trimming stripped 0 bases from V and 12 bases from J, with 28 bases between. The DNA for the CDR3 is TGTGCCAGCTCACCACCGGACCCTCTCAGCGCTTATAGGCATATCCAGTATTTT. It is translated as CASSPPDPLSAYRHIQYF.

This CDR3 reads CASSLGGYTHNEQFF. CDR3 sequence (DNA): TGTGCCAGCAGCTTAGGAGGCTACACACACAATGAGCAGTTCTTC. This sequence joins TRBV7-2 and TRBJ2-1; no definite D call. CDR1 and CDR2 from the germline V gene are SGHTA and FQGNSA. The ends were cut back, 1 base at V and 5 bases at J, with 12 bases in the middle. The CDR3 contains 15 residues.

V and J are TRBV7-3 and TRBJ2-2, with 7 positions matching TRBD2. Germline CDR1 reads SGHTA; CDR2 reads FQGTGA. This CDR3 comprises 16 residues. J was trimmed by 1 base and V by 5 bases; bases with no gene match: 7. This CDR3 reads CASSQLSGGNTGELFF. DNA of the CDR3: TGTGCCAGCAGCCAGTTATCGGGAGGGAACACCGGGGAGCTGTTTTTT.

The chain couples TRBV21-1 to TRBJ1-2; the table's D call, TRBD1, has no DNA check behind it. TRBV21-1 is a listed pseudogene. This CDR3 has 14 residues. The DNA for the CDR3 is TGTGCCAGCAGCAAAGACCGGACAGTCTATGGCTACACCTTC. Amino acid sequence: CASSKDRTVYGYTF.

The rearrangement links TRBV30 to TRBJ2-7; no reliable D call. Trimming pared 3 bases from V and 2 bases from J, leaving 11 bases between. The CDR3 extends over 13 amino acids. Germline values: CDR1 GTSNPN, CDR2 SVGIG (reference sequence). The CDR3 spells CAWSLLVTYEQYF. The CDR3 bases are TGTGCCTGGAGCCTACTTGTAACCTACGAGCAGTACTTC.

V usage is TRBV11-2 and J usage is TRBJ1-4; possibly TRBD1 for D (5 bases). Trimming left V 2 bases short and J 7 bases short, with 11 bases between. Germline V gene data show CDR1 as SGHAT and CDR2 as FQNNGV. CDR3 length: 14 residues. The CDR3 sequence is CASSLRGRSEKLFF. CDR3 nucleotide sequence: TGTGCCAGCAGCTTACGGGGGAGGAGTGAAAAACTGTTTTTT.

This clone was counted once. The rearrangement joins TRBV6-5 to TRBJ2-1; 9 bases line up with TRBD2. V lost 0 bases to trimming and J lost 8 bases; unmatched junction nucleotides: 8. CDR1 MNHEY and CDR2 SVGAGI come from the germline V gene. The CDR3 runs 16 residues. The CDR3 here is CASSYSRAGGSHEQFF. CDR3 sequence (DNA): TGTGCCAGCAGTTACTCAAGGGCGGGAGGGAGCCATGAGCAGTTCTTC.

The CDR3 here is CASSPRPRTSGRADTQYF. The CDR3 bases are TGTGCCAGCAGTCCTAGGCCGCGGACTAGCGGGAGGGCAGATACGCAGTATTTT. V is TRBV27 and J is TRBJ2-3; TRBD2 matches at 15 bases. The J segment lost 4 bases and the V segment lost 5 bases, leaving 10 bases of the junction unmatched. Germline loops: CDR1 MNHEY, CDR2 SMNVEV (reference sequence). The CDR3 has 18 residues.

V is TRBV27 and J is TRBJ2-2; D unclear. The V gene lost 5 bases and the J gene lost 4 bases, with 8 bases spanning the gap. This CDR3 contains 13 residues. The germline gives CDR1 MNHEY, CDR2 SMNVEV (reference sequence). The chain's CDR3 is CASSLRGTGELFF. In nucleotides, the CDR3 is TGTGCCAGCAGTCTTCGAGGCACCGGGGAGCTGTTTTTT.

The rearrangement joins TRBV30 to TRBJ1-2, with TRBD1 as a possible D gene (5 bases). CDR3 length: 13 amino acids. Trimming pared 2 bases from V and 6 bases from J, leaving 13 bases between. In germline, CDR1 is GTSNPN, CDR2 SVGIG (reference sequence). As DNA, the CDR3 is TGTGCCTGGAGTACAGGTGGAACCAATGGCTACACCTTC. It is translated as CAWSTGGTNGYTF.

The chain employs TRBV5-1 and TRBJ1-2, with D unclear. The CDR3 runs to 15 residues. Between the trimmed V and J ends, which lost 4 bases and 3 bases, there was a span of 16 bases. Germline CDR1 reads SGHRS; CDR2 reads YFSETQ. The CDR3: CASSPAGNRDYGYTF. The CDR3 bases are TGCGCCAGCAGCCCCGCGGGAAACCGGGACTATGGCTACACCTTC.

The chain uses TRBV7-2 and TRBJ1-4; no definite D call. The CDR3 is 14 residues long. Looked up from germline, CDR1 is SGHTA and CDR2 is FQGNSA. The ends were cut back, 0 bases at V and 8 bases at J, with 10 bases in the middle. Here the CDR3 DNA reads TGTGCCAGCAGCTTAGCGATCCCCTCGGAAAAACTGTTTTTT. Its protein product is CASSLAIPSEKLFF.

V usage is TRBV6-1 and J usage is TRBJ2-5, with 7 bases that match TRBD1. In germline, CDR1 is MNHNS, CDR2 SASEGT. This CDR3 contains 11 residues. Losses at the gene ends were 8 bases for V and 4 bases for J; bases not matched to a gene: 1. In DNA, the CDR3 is TGTGCCAGCCGACAGGGAGAGACCCAGTACTTC. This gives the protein CASRQGETQYF.

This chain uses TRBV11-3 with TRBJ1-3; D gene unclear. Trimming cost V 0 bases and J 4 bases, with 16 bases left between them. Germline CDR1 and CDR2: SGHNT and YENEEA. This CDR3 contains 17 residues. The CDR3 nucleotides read TGTGCCAGCAGCTTAGATTCCCTTAGAGGGAGAGGAAACACCATATATTTT. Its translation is CASSLDSLRGRGNTIYF.

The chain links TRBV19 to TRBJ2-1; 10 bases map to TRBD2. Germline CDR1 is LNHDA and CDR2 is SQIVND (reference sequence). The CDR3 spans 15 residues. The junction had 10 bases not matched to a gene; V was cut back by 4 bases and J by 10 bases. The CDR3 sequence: CASSTGLANLWEQFF. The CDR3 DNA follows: TGTGCCAGTAGTACGGGACTAGCGAACCTTTGGGAGCAGTTCTTC.